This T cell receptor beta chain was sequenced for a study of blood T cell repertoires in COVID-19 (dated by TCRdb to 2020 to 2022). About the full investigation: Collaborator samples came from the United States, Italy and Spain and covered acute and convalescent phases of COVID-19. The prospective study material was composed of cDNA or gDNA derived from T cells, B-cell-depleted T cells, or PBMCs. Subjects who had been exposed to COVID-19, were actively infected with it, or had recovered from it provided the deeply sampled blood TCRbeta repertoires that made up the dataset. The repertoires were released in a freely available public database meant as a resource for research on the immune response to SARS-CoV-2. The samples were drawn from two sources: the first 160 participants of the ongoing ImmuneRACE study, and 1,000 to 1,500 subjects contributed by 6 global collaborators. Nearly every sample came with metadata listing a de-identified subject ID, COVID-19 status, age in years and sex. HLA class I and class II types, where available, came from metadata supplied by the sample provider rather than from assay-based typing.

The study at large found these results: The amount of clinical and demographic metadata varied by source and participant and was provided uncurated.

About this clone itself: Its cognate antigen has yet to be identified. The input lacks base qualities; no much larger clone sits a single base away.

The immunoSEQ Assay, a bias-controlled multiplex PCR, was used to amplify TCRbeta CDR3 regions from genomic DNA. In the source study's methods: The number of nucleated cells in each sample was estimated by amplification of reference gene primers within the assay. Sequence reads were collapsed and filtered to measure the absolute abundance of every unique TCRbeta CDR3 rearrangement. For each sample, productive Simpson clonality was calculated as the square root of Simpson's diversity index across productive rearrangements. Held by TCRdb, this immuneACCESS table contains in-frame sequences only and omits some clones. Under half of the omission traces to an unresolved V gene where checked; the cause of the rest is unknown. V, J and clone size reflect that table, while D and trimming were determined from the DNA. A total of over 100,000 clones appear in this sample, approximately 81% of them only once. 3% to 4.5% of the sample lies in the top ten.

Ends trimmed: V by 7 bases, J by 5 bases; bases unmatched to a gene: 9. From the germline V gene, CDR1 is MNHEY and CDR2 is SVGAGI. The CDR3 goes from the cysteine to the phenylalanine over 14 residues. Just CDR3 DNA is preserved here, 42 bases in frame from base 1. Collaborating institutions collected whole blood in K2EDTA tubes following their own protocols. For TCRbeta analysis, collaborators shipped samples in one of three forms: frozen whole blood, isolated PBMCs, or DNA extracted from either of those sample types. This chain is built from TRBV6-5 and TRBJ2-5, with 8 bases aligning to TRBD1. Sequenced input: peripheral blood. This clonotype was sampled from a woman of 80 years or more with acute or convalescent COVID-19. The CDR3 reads CASNPQGVGETQYF. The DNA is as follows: TGTGCCAGCAATCCACAGGGGGTGGGGGAGACCCAGTACTTC.